The 28 T cell receptor beta chains presented below share a single source sample, sequenced in a study of blood T cell repertoires in COVID-19 (dated by TCRdb to 2019 to 2021). The method behind the library was the immunoSEQ multiplex PCR assay. This is the immuneACCESS table as TCRdb keeps it, with only in-frame sequences that have V and J called. A part of the clones is gone; compared with another copy, unresolved V genes explain less than half, and the rest is unexplained. This sample holds 120,000 to 150,000 clones; approximately 84% were observed only once. The top ten constitute roughly 8.3% of the sample. The sample consisted of peripheral blood. The receptors originated from a woman at least 80 years old in a cohort sampled during active or convalescent COVID-19.

This chain uses TRBV2 with TRBJ1-2; the D gene is possibly TRBD1 (6 bases). CDR1 SNHLY and CDR2 FYNNEI come from the germline V gene. This CDR3 is 13 amino acids long. Trimming shortened V by 6 bases and J by 7 bases, and 15 bases separated the two germline ends. CDR3 protein: CASRPMGAGGYTF. The CDR3 coding sequence is TGTGCCAGCAGGCCCATGGGGGCAGGTGGCTACACCTTC.

This clone has just one count. J is TRBJ1-6 and V is TRBV19; D is unresolved. The CDR3 is 15 amino acids. Germline V gene data show CDR1 as LNHDA and CDR2 as SQIVND (reference sequence). The V end was cut by 5 bases, the J end by 7 bases, with 15 bases between. The CDR3 DNA reads as TGTGCCAGTAGTCCCTCCGGGGTCGTCAATTCACCCCTCCACTTT. This encodes CASSPSGVVNSPLHF. Full variable domain (missing parts from reference TRBV19 and TRBJ1-6): DGGITQSPKYLFRKEGQNVTLSCEQNLNHDAMYWYRQDPGQGLRLIYYSQIVNDFQKGDIAEGYSVSREKKESFPLTVTSAQKNPTAFYLCASSPSGVVNSPLHFGNGTRLTVT.

The chain uses TRBV4-1 and TRBJ2-3, with D possibly TRBD1 on 5 matching bases. Germline loops: CDR1 MGHRA, CDR2 YSYEKL. V gave up 3 bases and J gave up 6 bases, with 16 bases separating them. This CDR3 has 15 residues. CDR3: CASSQYVGVQDTQYF. In nucleotides, the CDR3 is TGCGCCAGCAGCCAGTATGTAGGGGTGCAGGATACGCAGTATTTT.

The chain combines TRBV7-2 with TRBJ1-1; 8 bases are shared with TRBD1. After removal of 1 base from V and 3 bases from J, the junction contained 4 bases not matched to a gene. Germline CDR1 SGHTA, CDR2 FQGNSA. The CDR3 has 15 amino acids. CDR3 loop: CASSLDPRGHTEAFF. In DNA form, the CDR3 reads TGTGCCAGCAGCTTAGATCCCAGGGGGCACACTGAAGCTTTCTTT.

The chain joins TRBV5-1 to TRBJ2-5, with no clear D. V lost 0 bases and J lost 1, with 13 bases in between. The CDR3 extends over 16 amino acids. Germline CDR1 is SGHRS and CDR2 is YFSETQ. The DNA of the CDR3 is TGCGCCAGCAGCTTGGCGCCAGGTCCTTCCCAAGAGACCCAGTACTTC. Its translation: CASSLAPGPSQETQYF.

This chain uses TRBV7-3 with TRBJ2-1; 7 bases map to TRBD2. The CDR3 has 14 residues. Germline CDR1 SGHTA, CDR2 FQGTGA. Losses at the gene ends were 4 bases for V and 4 bases for J; bases not matched to a gene: 4. The CDR3 nucleotides are TGTGCCAGCAGCTACAGCGGGGATTACAATGAGCAGTTCTTC. As protein: CASSYSGDYNEQFF.

The gene calls are TRBV7-2 and TRBJ2-3, with 8 bases aligning to TRBD2. Trimming took 1 base from V and 5 from J; bases not matched to a gene: 5. Germline CDR1 is SGHTA and CDR2 is FQGNSA. The CDR3 covers 15 residues. CDR3 coding DNA: TGTGCCAGCAGCTTAGGGCGGGGGGCCGGAGATACGCAGTATTTT. This sequence encodes CASSLGRGAGDTQYF.

The chain is built from TRBV6-2 or TRBV6-3 and TRBJ2-7; D not resolved. The CDR3 consists of 15 residues. V was pared by 0 bases and J by 2 bases, with 11 bases between. Germline V gene lookup returns CDR1 MNHEY and CDR2 SVGEGT. The CDR3 sequence is CASSYSTAPTYEQYV. CDR3 nucleotides: TGTGCCAGCAGTTACTCGACTGCCCCAACCTACGAGCAGTACGTC.

The rearrangement joins TRBV12-3 or TRBV12-4 to TRBJ2-7, with D possibly being TRBD2 (5 bases). This CDR3 region has 13 residues. Trimming took off 3 bases at V and 3 bases at J, with 9 bases between the two ends. Here the CDR3 DNA reads TGTGCCAGCAGTTTTGGCGGACTCTACGAGCAGTACTTC. Translated, it gives CASSFGGLYEQYF.

The CDR3 DNA follows: TGTGCCACCAGCAGAGATCAACAGGGAGACAAAAACATTCAGTACTTC. Encoded protein: CATSRDQQGDKNIQYF. The chain is built from TRBV15 and TRBJ2-4, with D perhaps TRBD1 (6 bases). Trimming removed 0 bases at V and 3 bases at J, with 12 bases between. Germline lookup yields CDR1 LNHNV and CDR2 YYDKDF (reference sequence). The CDR3 runs 16 residues.

The V call is TRBV7-8, the J call TRBJ2-7; 7 bases agree with TRBD1. This CDR3 region has 16 residues. V lost 5 bases, J lost 5 bases, and 15 bases stayed unmatched. Germline values: CDR1 SGHVS, CDR2 FQNEAQ. The CDR3 spells CASSRYRDRPLHEQYF. The CDR3 DNA follows: TGTGCCAGCAGCCGTTACCGGGACAGACCCCTTCACGAGCAGTACTTC.

This chain links TRBV29-1 with TRBJ1-1, with 11 bases matching TRBD1. J was trimmed by 2 bases and V by 7 bases; bases with no gene match: 3. CDR3 length equals 13 residues. Germline V gene sequence: CDR1 SQVTM, CDR2 ANQGSEA. As DNA, the CDR3 is TGCAGCGCTGGGACAGGGGGAAACACTGAAGCTTTCTTT. This gives the protein CSAGTGGNTEAFF. The whole variable domain, filled in from reference TRBV29-1 and TRBJ1-1, reads SAVISQKPSRDICQRGTSLTIQCQVDSQVTMMFWYRQQPGQSLTLIATANQGSEATYESGFVIDKFPISRPNLTFSTLTVSNMSPEDSSIYLCSAGTGGNTEAFFGQGTRLTVV.

This chain connects TRBV5-4 to TRBJ2-7; TRBD2 matches at 8 bases. CDR1 and CDR2 from the germline V gene are SGHNT and YYREEE (reference sequence). The CDR3 length is 16 residues. V lost 2 bases and J lost 2; bases outside the gene matches: 9. The CDR3, as DNA: TGTGCCAGCAGCTTAAGCGGGGGCTCAGCCCCCTACGAGCAGTACTTC. This translates into CASSLSGGSAPYEQYF. The whole variable domain, filled in from reference TRBV5-4 and TRBJ2-7, reads ETGVTQSPTHLIKTRGQQVTLRCSSQSGHNTVSWYQQALGQGPQFIFQYYREEENGRGNFPPRFSGLQFPNYSSELNVNALELDDSALYLCASSLSGGSAPYEQYFGPGTRLTVT.

The chain employs TRBV19 and TRBJ2-7, with TRBD1 identical over 9 bases. Germline V gene sequence: CDR1 LNHDA, CDR2 SQIVND (reference sequence). The length of the CDR3 is 17 residues. V lost 8 bases, J lost 4 bases, and 18 bases stayed unmatched. In DNA, the CDR3 is TGTGCCAGTCGGAATGCGATGGACAGGGGTATTGGGTACGAGCAGTACGTC. The encoded protein is CASRNAMDRGIGYEQYV.

This clone was recorded a few times. V is TRBV7-9 and J is TRBJ1-1, with a weak D call TRBD1 (6 bases). Trimming cost V 1 base and J 1 base, with 7 bases left between them. The length of the CDR3 is 14 residues. Germline CDR1 reads SEHNR; CDR2 reads FQNEAQ (reference sequence). The DNA for the CDR3 is TGTGCCAGCAGCTTAGGAGGGGGGAACACTGAAGCTTTCTTT. It encodes CASSLGGGNTEAFF.

The chain couples TRBV7-2 to TRBJ1-6, with 10 positions matching TRBD1. The CDR3 is 16 residues long. CDR1 and CDR2 from the germline V gene are SGHTA and FQGNSA. The J segment lost 4 bases and the V segment lost 5 bases, leaving 5 bases of the junction unmatched. The CDR3 region is CASSRQGAMYNSPLHF. In DNA form, the CDR3 reads TGTGCCAGCAGCAGACAGGGGGCTATGTATAATTCACCCCTCCACTTT.

The rearrangement joins TRBV18 to TRBJ1-1; 8 nucleotides align to TRBD1. In germline, CDR1 is KGHSH, CDR2 LQKENI. This CDR3 region has 16 residues. V lost 3 bases to trimming and J lost 5 bases; unmatched junction nucleotides: 11. As DNA, the CDR3 is TGTGCCAGCTCACCTGGACAGGGCAAACGTAGGACTGAAGCTTTCTTT. Protein sequence: CASSPGQGKRRTEAFF.

The chain is built from TRBV4-1 and TRBJ2-5, with D uncertain. In germline, CDR1 is MGHRA, CDR2 YSYEKL. The CDR3 extends over 15 amino acids. Trimming took off 0 bases at V and 2 bases at J, with 10 bases between the two ends. The CDR3 protein is CASSQEYRSQETQYF. CDR3 bases: TGCGCCAGCAGCCAAGAGTACAGAAGTCAAGAGACCCAGTACTTC.

The J gene is TRBJ2-5, the V gene TRBV11-2; 9 bases match TRBD2. Trimming removed 2 bases from V and 5 bases from J; junction bases left unmatched: 12. This CDR3 region has 17 residues. Germline assignment: CDR1 SGHAT and CDR2 FQNNGV. The CDR3 is CASSLILGGGARETQYF. DNA of the CDR3: TGTGCCAGCAGCTTAATTTTGGGCGGGGGGGCTCGTGAGACCCAGTACTTC.

This chain connects TRBV7-9 to TRBJ2-5; 7 bases match TRBD1. V was pared by 3 bases and J by 4 bases, with 2 bases of the junction left unmatched. The CDR3 sequence is 13 residues long. Germline V gene sequence: CDR1 SEHNR, CDR2 FQNEAQ (reference sequence). The CDR3 bases are TGTGCCAGCAGCTTGCCAGGGGGAGAGACCCAGTACTTC. It encodes CASSLPGGETQYF.

This sequence joins TRBV28 and TRBJ1-3, with 7 bases that match TRBD1. In germline, CDR1 is MDHEN, CDR2 SYDVKM. The V gene end was trimmed by 5 bases and the J gene end by 0 bases; junction bases not matched to a gene: 10. This CDR3 region has 17 residues. The CDR3: CASSPGTAAFSGNTIYF. The DNA for the CDR3 is TGTGCCAGCAGTCCCGGGACAGCGGCGTTCTCTGGAAACACCATATATTTT. Filled out from reference TRBV28 and TRBJ1-3, the complete variable domain reads DVKVTQSSRYLVKRTGEKVFLECVQDMDHENMFWYRQDPGLGLRLIYFSYDVKMKEKGDIPEGYSVSREKKERFSLILESASTNQTSMYLCASSPGTAAFSGNTIYFGEGSWLTVV.

The chain combines TRBV5-1 with TRBJ1-3; 8 positions match TRBD1. V lost 0 bases to trimming and J lost 4 bases; unmatched junction nucleotides: 6. Germline CDR1 is SGHRS and CDR2 is YFSETQ. The CDR3 sequence is 16 residues long. CDR3 bases: TGCGCCAGCAGCTTGGGTACCGGGACAGGAGGAAACACCATATATTTT. Translating it yields CASSLGTGTGGNTIYF.

This clone turned up a few times. The chain combines TRBV5-4 with TRBJ1-2; perhaps TRBD1 as D (6 bases). The V end lost 4 bases, the J end lost 4 bases, and 20 bases lay between the germline ends. CDR3 length equals 16 residues. The germline V gene has CDR1 SGHNT and CDR2 YYREEE (reference sequence). The CDR3 spells CASSPRGGPGLYGYTF. CDR3 coding DNA: TGTGCCAGCAGCCCAAGGGGGGGACCGGGGCTCTATGGCTACACCTTC.

The V and J genes are TRBV11-2 and TRBJ1-4; TRBD1 matches at 8 bases. V lost 4 bases and J lost 10; bases outside the gene matches: 5. This CDR3 spans 13 amino acids. In germline, CDR1 is SGHAT, CDR2 FQNNGV. The CDR3, as DNA: TGTGCCAGCAGCTCCGACAGGGGAGGAAAACTGTTTTTT. Amino acids: CASSSDRGGKLFF.

This clone showed up just once. This chain connects TRBV6-2 or TRBV6-3 to TRBJ2-2; 8 nucleotides line up with TRBD2. The CDR3 sequence is 14 residues long. The germline CDR1 and CDR2 sequences are MNHEY and SVGEGT. V lost 5 bases to trimming and J lost 1 base; unmatched junction nucleotides: 0. The CDR3 nucleotides read TGTGCCAGCAGTCTAGCGGGGAACACCGGGGAGCTGTTTTTT. Its translation is CASSLAGNTGELFF.

V is TRBV7-8 and J is TRBJ1-2; possible D gene TRBD1, 6 bases. This CDR3 has 15 amino acids. Per the germline V gene, CDR1 is SGHVS and CDR2 is FQNEAQ. V lost 1 base, J lost 7 bases, and 16 bases lay in between. Written as DNA, the CDR3 is TGTGCCAGCAGCTTAGTGGTGGCAGGGGCGGGTGGCTACACCTTC. It yields the protein CASSLVVAGAGGYTF.

This clone has more than one count but fewer than ten. V and J are TRBV21-1 and TRBJ1-2; TRBD1 is taken as the D call from the table, unchecked against the DNA. TRBV21-1 is tagged as a pseudogene. The CDR3 contains 17 residues. CDR3 bases: TGTGCCAGCAGCAGAAAGACATTGAGTATTCCTAACTATGGCTACACCTTC. As protein: CASSRKTLSIPNYGYTF.

The chain uses TRBV27 and TRBJ2-3; D is uncertain. Germline CDR1 reads MNHEY; CDR2 reads SMNVEV (reference sequence). The V gene lost 4 bases and the J gene lost 5 bases, with 4 bases spanning the gap. The CDR3 spans 11 residues. The CDR3 reads CASSSLDTQYF. The CDR3 nucleotides read TGTGCCAGCAGTTCCCTAGATACGCAGTATTTT.